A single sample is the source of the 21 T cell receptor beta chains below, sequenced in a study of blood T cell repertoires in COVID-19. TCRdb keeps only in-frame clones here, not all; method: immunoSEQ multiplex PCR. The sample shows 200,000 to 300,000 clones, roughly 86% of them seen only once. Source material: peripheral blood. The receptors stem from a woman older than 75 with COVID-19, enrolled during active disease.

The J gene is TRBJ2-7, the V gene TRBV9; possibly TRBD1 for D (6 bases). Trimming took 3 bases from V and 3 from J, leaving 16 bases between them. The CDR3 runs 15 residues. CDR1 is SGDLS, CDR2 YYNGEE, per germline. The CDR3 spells CASSEGAGEIYEQYF. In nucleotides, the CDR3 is TGTGCCAGCAGCGAAGGGGCAGGGGAGATCTACGAGCAGTACTTC.

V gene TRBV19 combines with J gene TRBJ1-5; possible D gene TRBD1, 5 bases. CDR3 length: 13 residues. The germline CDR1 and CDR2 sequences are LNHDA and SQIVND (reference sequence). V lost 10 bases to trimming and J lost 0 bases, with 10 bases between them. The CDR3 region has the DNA TGTGCCATCGGACACTATAGCAATCAGCCCCAGCATTTT. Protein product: CAIGHYSNQPQHF.

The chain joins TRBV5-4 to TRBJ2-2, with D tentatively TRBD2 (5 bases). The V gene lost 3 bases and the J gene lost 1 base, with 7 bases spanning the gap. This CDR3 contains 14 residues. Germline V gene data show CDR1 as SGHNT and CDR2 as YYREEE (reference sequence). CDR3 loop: CASSSDLNTGELFF. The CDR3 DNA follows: TGTGCCAGCAGCTCGGACTTGAACACCGGGGAGCTGTTTTTT.

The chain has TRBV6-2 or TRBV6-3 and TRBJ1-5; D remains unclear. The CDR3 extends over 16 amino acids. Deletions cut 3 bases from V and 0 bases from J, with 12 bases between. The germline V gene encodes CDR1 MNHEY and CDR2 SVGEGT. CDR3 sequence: CASSYLGDYSNQPQHF. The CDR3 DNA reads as TGTGCCAGCAGTTATCTCGGAGACTATAGCAATCAGCCCCAGCATTTT.

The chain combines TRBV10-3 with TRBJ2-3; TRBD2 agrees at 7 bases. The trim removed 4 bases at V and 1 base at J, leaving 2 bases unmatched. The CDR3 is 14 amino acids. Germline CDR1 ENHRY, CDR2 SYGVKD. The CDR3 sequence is CAISGRGGTDTQYF. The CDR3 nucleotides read TGTGCCATCAGTGGACGGGGGGGCACAGATACGCAGTATTTT.

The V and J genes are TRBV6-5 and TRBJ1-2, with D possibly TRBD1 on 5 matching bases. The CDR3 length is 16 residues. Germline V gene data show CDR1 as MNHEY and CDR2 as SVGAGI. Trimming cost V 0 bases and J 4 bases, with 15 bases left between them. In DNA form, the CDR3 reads TGTGCCAGCAGTTACTCGAGCCAGGGTCGCGGCTATGGCTACACCTTC. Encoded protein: CASSYSSQGRGYGYTF.

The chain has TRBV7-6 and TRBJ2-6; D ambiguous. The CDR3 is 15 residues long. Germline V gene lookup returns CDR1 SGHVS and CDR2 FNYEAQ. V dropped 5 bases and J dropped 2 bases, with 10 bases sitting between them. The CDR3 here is CASSTASPGANVLTF. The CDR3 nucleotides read TGTGCCAGCAGCACCGCGAGCCCTGGGGCCAACGTCCTGACTTTC. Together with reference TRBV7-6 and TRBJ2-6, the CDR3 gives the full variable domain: GAGVSQSPRYKVTKRGQDVALRCDPISGHVSLYWYRQALGQGPEFLTYFNYEAQQDKSGLPNDRFSAERPEGSISTLTIQRTEQRDSAMYRCASSTASPGANVLTFGAGSRLTVL.

In DNA, the CDR3 is TGCGCCAGCAGCTTGACAGGGGGCGCGGGAACTAATGAAAAACTGTTTTTT. It yields the protein CASSLTGGAGTNEKLFF. The rearrangement joins TRBV5-1 to TRBJ1-4, with 9 positions matching TRBD1. The junction had 5 bases not matched to a gene; V was cut back by 1 base and J by 1 base. Germline CDR1 SGHRS, CDR2 YFSETQ. The CDR3 sequence is 17 residues long.

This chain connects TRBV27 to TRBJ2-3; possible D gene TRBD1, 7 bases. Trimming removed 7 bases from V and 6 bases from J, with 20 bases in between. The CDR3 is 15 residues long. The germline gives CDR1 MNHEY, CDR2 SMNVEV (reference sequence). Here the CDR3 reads CASMLRGQGRDTQYF. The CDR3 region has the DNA TGTGCCAGCATGTTAAGGGGGCAGGGGAGGGATACGCAGTATTTT.

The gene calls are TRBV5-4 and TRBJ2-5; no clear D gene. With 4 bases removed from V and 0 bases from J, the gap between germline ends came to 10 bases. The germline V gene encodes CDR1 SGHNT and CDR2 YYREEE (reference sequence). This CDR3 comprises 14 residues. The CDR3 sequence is CASSGQAYQETQYF. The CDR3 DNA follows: TGTGCCAGCAGCGGCCAGGCCTACCAAGAGACCCAGTACTTC.

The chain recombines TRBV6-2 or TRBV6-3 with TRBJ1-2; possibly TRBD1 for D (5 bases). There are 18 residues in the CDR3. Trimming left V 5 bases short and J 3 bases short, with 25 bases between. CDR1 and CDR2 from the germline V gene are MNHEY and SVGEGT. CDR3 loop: CASSTLQLKVDSYYGYTF. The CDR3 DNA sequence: TGTGCCAGCAGTACACTACAACTTAAAGTAGACAGCTACTATGGCTACACCTTC.

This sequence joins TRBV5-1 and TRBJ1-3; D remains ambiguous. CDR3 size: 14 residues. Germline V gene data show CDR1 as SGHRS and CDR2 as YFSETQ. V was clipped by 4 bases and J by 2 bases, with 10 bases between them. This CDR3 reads CASSPEGAGNTIYF. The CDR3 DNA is TGCGCCAGCAGCCCGGAGGGAGCTGGAAACACCATATATTTT. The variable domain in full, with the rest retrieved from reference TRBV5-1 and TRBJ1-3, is KAGVTQTPRYLIKTRGQQVTLSCSPISGHRSVSWYQQTPGQGLQFLFEYFSETQRNKGNFPGRFSGRQFSNSRSEMNVSTLELGDSALYLCASSPEGAGNTIYFGEGSWLTVV.

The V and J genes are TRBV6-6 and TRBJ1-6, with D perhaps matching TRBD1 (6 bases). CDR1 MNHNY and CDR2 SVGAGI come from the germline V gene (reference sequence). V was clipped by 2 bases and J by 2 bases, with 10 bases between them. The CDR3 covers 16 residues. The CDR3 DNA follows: TGTGCCAGCAGTTACGGCGGGGGCGCCTATAATTCACCCCTCCACTTT. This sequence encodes CASSYGGGAYNSPLHF.

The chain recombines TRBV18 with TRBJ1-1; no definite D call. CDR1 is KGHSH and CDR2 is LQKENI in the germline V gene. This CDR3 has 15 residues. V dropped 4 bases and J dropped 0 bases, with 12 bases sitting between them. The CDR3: CASSRPGPMNTEAFF. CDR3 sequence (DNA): TGTGCCAGCTCACGACCGGGCCCGATGAACACTGAAGCTTTCTTT.

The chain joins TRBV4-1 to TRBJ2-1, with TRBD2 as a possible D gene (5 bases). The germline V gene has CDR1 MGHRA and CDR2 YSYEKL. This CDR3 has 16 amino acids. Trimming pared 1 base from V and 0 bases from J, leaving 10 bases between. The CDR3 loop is CASSQGLASSYNEQFF. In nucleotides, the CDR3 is TGCGCCAGCAGCCAAGGATTAGCGAGCTCCTACAATGAGCAGTTCTTC.

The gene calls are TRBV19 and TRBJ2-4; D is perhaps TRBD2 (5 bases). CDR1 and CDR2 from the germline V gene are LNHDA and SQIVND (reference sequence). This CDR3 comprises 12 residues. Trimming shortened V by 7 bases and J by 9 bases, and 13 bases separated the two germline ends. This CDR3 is CASTPGRGIQYF. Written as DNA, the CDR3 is TGTGCCAGTACCCCCGGTCGGGGCATTCAGTACTTC.

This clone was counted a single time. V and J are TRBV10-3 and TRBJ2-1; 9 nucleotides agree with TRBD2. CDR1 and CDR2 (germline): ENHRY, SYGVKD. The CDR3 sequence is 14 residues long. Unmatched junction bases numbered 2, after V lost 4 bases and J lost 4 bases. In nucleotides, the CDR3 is TGTGCCATCAGTGGTGGACTAGCGTACAATGAGCAGTTCTTC. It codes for CAISGGLAYNEQFF.

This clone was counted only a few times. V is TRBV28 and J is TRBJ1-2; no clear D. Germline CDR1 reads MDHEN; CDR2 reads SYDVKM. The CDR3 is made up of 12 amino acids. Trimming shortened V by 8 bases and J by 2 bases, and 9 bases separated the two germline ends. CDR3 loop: CASQRGNYGYTF. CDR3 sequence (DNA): TGTGCCAGCCAAAGAGGGAACTATGGCTACACCTTC.

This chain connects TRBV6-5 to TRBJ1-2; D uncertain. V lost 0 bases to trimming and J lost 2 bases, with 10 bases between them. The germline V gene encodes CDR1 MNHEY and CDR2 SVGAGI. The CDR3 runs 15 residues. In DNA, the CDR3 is TGTGCCAGCAGTTACTCTGCGAAACTCAACTATGGCTACACCTTC. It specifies CASSYSAKLNYGYTF.

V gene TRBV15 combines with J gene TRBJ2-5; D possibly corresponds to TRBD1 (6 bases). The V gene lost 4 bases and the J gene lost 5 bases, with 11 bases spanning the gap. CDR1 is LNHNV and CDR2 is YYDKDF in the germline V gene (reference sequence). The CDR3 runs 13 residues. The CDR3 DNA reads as TGTGCCACCAGCATACAGGGAGCGGAGACCCAGTACTTC. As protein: CATSIQGAETQYF.

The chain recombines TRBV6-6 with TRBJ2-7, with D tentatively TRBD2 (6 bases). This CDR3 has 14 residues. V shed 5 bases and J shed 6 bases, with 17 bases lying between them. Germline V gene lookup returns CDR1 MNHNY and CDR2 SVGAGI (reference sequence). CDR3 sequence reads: CASSPGVLSGEQYV. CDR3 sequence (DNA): TGTGCCAGCAGTCCGGGGGTCCTATCTGGCGAGCAGTACGTC.